Sequencing of this TCR beta chain was carried out in a study of blood T cell repertoires in COVID-19. V was shortened by 1 base and J by 7 bases, with 5 bases between the two germline ends. CDR1 is MGHRA and CDR2 is YSYEKL in the germline V gene. The CDR3 has 12 residues. Method: immunoSEQ multiplex PCR; TCRdb's copy keeps in-frame clones and lacks some. Of roughly 240,000 clones in the sample, 86% were seen once. With regard to this clone: Other DNA sequences in this specimen translate into the identical CDR3.

The V and J genes are TRBV4-1 and TRBJ2-1, with D perhaps TRBD2 (5 bases). The sample comprised peripheral blood. The sequence was obtained from a woman older than 75 with COVID-19, enrolled during active disease. CDR3 bases: TGCGCCAGCAGCCAAGCGGGAAATGAGCAGTTCTTC. Translation gives CASSQAGNEQFF.